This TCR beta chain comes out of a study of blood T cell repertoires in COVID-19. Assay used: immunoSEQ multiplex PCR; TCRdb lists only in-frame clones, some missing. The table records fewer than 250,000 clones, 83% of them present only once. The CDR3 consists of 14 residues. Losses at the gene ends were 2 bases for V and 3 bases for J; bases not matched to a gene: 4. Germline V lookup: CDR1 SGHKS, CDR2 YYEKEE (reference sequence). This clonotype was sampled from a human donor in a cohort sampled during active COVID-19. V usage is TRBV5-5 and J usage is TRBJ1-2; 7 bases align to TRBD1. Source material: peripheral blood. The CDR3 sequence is CASSFSGGHYGYTF. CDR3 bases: TGTGCCAGCAGCTTTTCAGGGGGTCACTATGGCTACACCTTC.